What follows are 23 T cell receptor beta chains derived from one specimen sequenced in a study of T cell responses to AZD1222 COVID-19 vaccine. The method was immunoSEQ multiplex PCR; TCRdb's version includes in-frame clones alone and lacks a portion of them. The sample has around 190,000 clones; approximately 92% are singletons. The sequences come from peripheral blood, collected on day 0 of AZD1222 vaccination. Receptors originate from an adult in good health.

The V call is TRBV7-9, the J call TRBJ1-2; TRBD1 agrees at 7 bases. CDR1 and CDR2 (germline): SEHNR, FQNEAQ (reference sequence). The CDR3 runs 14 residues. With 1 base clipped from V and 4 bases from J, the junction kept 3 bases outside the gene matches. CDR3 DNA sequence: TGTGCCAGCAGCTTAGACGAGGGGGCCTATGGCTACACCTTC. Translating gives CASSLDEGAYGYTF.

The chain has TRBV24-1 and TRBJ2-5, with D possibly matching TRBD2 (7 bases). The CDR3 extends over 18 amino acids. V gave up 2 bases and J gave up 1 base, with 19 bases separating them. Germline lookup yields CDR1 KGHDR and CDR2 SFDVKD. CDR3 in DNA: TGTGCCACCAGTGATTCCCCATGGGGGGGCTTTCGCCAAGAGACCCAGTACTTC. Protein product: CATSDSPWGGFRQETQYF.

The gene calls are TRBV18 and TRBJ1-6; D remains ambiguous. The germline CDR1 and CDR2 sequences are KGHSH and LQKENI. The CDR3 is 15 residues long. V gave up 2 bases and J gave up 6 bases, with 11 bases separating them. The CDR3 sequence: CASSPSPGINSPLHF. As DNA, the CDR3 is TGTGCCAGCTCACCAAGCCCGGGCATTAATTCACCCCTCCACTTT.

This clone was observed a single time. The chain has TRBV28 and TRBJ1-1; 9 bases agree with TRBD1. Germline V gene lookup returns CDR1 MDHEN and CDR2 SYDVKM. V gave up 5 bases and J gave up 11 bases; unmatched junction bases: 6. There are 12 residues in the CDR3. CDR3 residues: CASSTGGKKAFF. In DNA form, the CDR3 reads TGTGCCAGCAGTACAGGGGGCAAAAAGGCTTTCTTT.

The chain couples TRBV28 to TRBJ2-3, with D perhaps matching TRBD2 (6 bases). V lost 4 bases and J lost 9, with 11 bases in between. The length of the CDR3 is 12 residues. Germline V gene data show CDR1 as MDHEN and CDR2 as SYDVKM. CDR3 DNA: TGTGCCAGCAGTTCCCTCCGGGGGACGCAGTATTTT. It translates to CASSSLRGTQYF.

The chain employs TRBV19 and TRBJ2-5, with D tentatively TRBD1 (7 bases). Germline V gives CDR1 LNHDA, CDR2 SQIVND (reference sequence). Trimming took off 3 bases at V and 4 bases at J, with 12 bases between the two ends. The CDR3 is 14 residues long. The CDR3 is CASSIQGGRETQYF. The CDR3 coding sequence is TGTGCCAGTAGTATTCAGGGGGGAAGAGAGACCCAGTACTTC. The full variable domain, rest sourced from reference TRBV19 and TRBJ2-5, is DGGITQSPKYLFRKEGQNVTLSCEQNLNHDAMYWYRQDPGQGLRLIYYSQIVNDFQKGDIAEGYSVSREKKESFPLTVTSAQKNPTAFYLCASSIQGGRETQYFGPGTRLLVL.

This clone was picked up one time. The chain links TRBV5-4 to TRBJ2-7; TRBD2 aligns across 10 bases. CDR3 length: 14 residues. Per the germline V gene, CDR1 is SGHNT and CDR2 is YYREEE (reference sequence). Trimming took 4 bases from V and 9 from J; bases not matched to a gene: 10. CDR3 coding DNA: TGTGCCAGCAGCCCCAGGACCGGACTAGCGGTGCAGTACTTC. This gives the protein CASSPRTGLAVQYF.

The chain links TRBV13 to TRBJ1-2; D is perhaps TRBD1 (6 bases). This CDR3 has 14 amino acids. V dropped 6 bases and J dropped 7 bases, with 18 bases sitting between them. Germline values: CDR1 PRHDT, CDR2 FYEKMQ (reference sequence). The CDR3 DNA is TGTGCCAGCAGGAGAACGGGGGGCGCATCTGGCTACACCTTC. Translated, it gives CASRRTGGASGYTF.

The V and J genes are TRBV12-5 and TRBJ1-2; no clear D. The germline V gene encodes CDR1 LGHNT and CDR2 FRNRAP. Trimming pared 0 bases from V and 7 bases from J, leaving 15 bases between. The CDR3 runs 15 residues. The CDR3 sequence is CASGLVHGARGGYTF. The DNA for the CDR3 is TGTGCTAGTGGTTTGGTACATGGAGCCCGTGGTGGCTACACCTTC.

This clone was seen a single time. This sequence joins TRBV5-1 and TRBJ1-2; D unclear. The CDR3 is 14 residues long. Germline V CDR1 and CDR2: SGHRS, YFSETQ. Trimming pared 1 base from V and 2 bases from J, leaving 9 bases between. The CDR3 bases are TGCGCCAGCAGCTTGTCGTCACAGAACTATGGCTACACCTTC. Amino acids: CASSLSSQNYGYTF.

The V and J genes are TRBV10-3 and TRBJ1-2, with no clear D. CDR1 ENHRY and CDR2 SYGVKD come from the germline V gene. The CDR3 contains 11 residues. Trimming pared 6 bases from V and 6 bases from J, leaving 8 bases between. CDR3 sequence reads: CAISVKDGYTF. The CDR3 nucleotides are TGTGCCATCAGCGTAAAGGATGGCTACACCTTC.

The chain couples TRBV11-1 to TRBJ2-7, with 7 bases fitting TRBD1. Losses at the gene ends were 8 bases for V and 3 bases for J; bases not matched to a gene: 7. This CDR3 is built from 13 residues. Per the germline V gene, CDR1 is SGHAT and CDR2 is FQDESV (reference sequence). The CDR3 loop is CASGLDRDYEQYF. Here the CDR3 DNA reads TGTGCCAGCGGATTAGACAGGGACTACGAGCAGTACTTC.

The chain employs TRBV7-6 and TRBJ1-1; D gene ambiguous. The CDR3 loop spans 15 amino acids. Germline loops: CDR1 SGHVS, CDR2 FNYEAQ. Trimming pared 0 bases from V and 3 bases from J, leaving 11 bases between. The CDR3 loop reads CASSLARGSDTEAFF. The CDR3 DNA sequence: TGTGCCAGCAGCTTAGCGAGAGGGTCGGACACTGAAGCTTTCTTT.

V gene TRBV12-3 or TRBV12-4 combines with J gene TRBJ1-2, with 7 bases lining up with TRBD1. V lost 5 bases and J lost 8; bases outside the gene matches: 5. CDR3 length equals 12 residues. Written as DNA, the CDR3 is TGTGCCAGCAGTAGGACAGGATACGGCTACACCTTC. It is translated as CASSRTGYGYTF.

This clone has just one count. V and J are TRBV5-1 and TRBJ2-7, with D perhaps assigned TRBD1 or TRBD2 (6 bases each). Trimming removed 5 bases from V and 5 bases from J, with 20 bases in between. Germline CDR1 SGHRS, CDR2 YFSETQ. The CDR3 has 15 residues. The CDR3, as DNA: TGCGCCAGCAGATGGACCGGGACCGGGGGCGACGAGCAGTACTTC. Translated, it gives CASRWTGTGGDEQYF.

The chain joins TRBV5-1 to TRBJ2-7; 7 bases match TRBD1. The germline V gene encodes CDR1 SGHRS and CDR2 YFSETQ. V was pared by 1 base and J by 3 bases, with 4 bases of the junction left unmatched. The CDR3 contains 14 residues. As DNA, the CDR3 is TGCGCCAGCAGCTTGATGGGGACAGACTACGAGCAGTACTTC. This translates into CASSLMGTDYEQYF.

The gene calls are TRBV3-1 (or the pseudogene TRBV3-2) and TRBJ1-1; no reliable D call. Germline CDR1 LGHDT, CDR2 YNNKEL (reference sequence). The germline V and J ends were trimmed by 1 base and 4 bases, with 10 bases remaining between them. CDR3 length: 14 residues. The CDR3 DNA sequence: TGTGCCAGCAGCCAAGCCCAGTCGGGCACTGAAGCTTTCTTT. It encodes CASSQAQSGTEAFF.

The chain joins TRBV2 to TRBJ1-1; weak D call: TRBD1 (6 bases). V gave up 2 bases and J gave up 1 base, with 11 bases separating them. The CDR3 has 15 amino acids. CDR1 and CDR2 from the germline V gene are SNHLY and FYNNEI. CDR3 DNA sequence: TGTGCCAGCAGTGAAACAGGGTTCGCGAACACTGAAGCTTTCTTT. Amino acid sequence: CASSETGFANTEAFF. Drawing the rest from reference TRBV2 and TRBJ1-1, the complete variable domain is EPEVTQTPSHQVTQMGQEVILRCVPISNHLYFYWYRQILGQKVEFLVSFYNNEISEKSEIFDDQFSVERPDGSNFTLKIRSTKLEDSAMYFCASSETGFANTEAFFGQGTRLTVV.

This clone was found once. The rearrangement links TRBV24-1 to TRBJ1-5; D call uncertain. The CDR3 runs 13 residues. Germline CDR1 reads KGHDR; CDR2 reads SFDVKD. Between the trimmed V and J ends, which lost 4 bases and 7 bases, there was a span of 10 bases. CDR3 residues: CATSDGGRQPQHF. The CDR3 DNA reads TGTGCCACCAGTGACGGAGGGCGGCAGCCCCAGCATTTT.

The chain has TRBV7-9 and TRBJ1-2; D uncertain. Trimming took off 5 bases at V and 3 bases at J, with 7 bases between the two ends. The CDR3 length is 12 residues. CDR1 and CDR2 from the germline V gene are SEHNR and FQNEAQ (reference sequence). This CDR3 reads CASSPGYYGYTF. The CDR3 DNA sequence: TGTGCCAGCAGCCCGGGCTACTATGGCTACACCTTC.

The rearrangement links TRBV6-2 or TRBV6-3 to TRBJ2-7, with TRBD2 matching over 8 bases. CDR1 MNHEY and CDR2 SVGEGT come from the germline V gene. V trimming: 5 bases; J trimming: 2 bases; junction bases outside the gene matches: 5. This CDR3 has 14 residues. CDR3 nucleotide sequence: TGTGCCAGCAGTCGAGCGGGGGTCACCTACGAGCAGTACTTC. Translation: CASSRAGVTYEQYF.

V is TRBV4-1 and J is TRBJ1-1, with a weak D call TRBD1 (5 bases). The CDR3 spans 16 residues. V was pared by 0 bases and J by 5 bases, with 16 bases between. Per germline, CDR1 MGHRA and CDR2 YSYEKL. CDR3 sequence: CASSQDEARGATEAFF. CDR3 nucleotides: TGCGCCAGCAGCCAAGATGAGGCCAGAGGGGCGACTGAAGCTTTCTTT.

The gene calls are TRBV6-5 and TRBJ1-4, with D unclear. V lost 5 bases, J lost 6 bases, and 7 bases lay in between. The CDR3 loop spans 12 amino acids. CDR1 is MNHEY and CDR2 is SVGAGI in the germline V gene. CDR3 in DNA: TGTGCCAGCAGTCCTCCACATGAAAAACTGTTTTTT. Its translation is CASSPPHEKLFF.